Reported below is one T cell receptor beta chain. Its specificity is not known. Given a much more abundant clone one base away, this may be a read error. Unsorted whole blood supplied the RNA, and germline DNA was extracted too. With chronic HBV infection, the patients were also treatment-naive. Blood samples of four milliliters were drawn preoperatively. V gave up 6 bases and J gave up 0 bases, with 16 bases separating them. The CDR3 loop spans 17 amino acids. Germline CDR1 SGHNT, CDR2 YYREEE (reference sequence). Making TCR beta cDNA involved roughly 500 ng total RNA and a constant-region primer. TCR beta libraries came from three nested multiplex PCR rounds using slightly modified ARM-PCR. It was with TRBV1-TRBV30 forward primers and a C-beta reverse primer that the first two PCR rounds were run, at about 10 cycles each. TCRdb recomputed calls from the multiplex PCR reads with MiXCR, one row per CDR3 protein. Here the sample spans fewer than 350,000 distinct CDR3 sequences, around three fifths being singletons.

This sample was taken from a study of tumor-infiltrating lymphocytes in primary liver carcinoma. Looking at the study overall: Each sample had roughly 3.5 to 7.5 million productive TCRbeta reads regardless of tissue type. Study-level results: Tumor specimens were characterized by a significantly higher top-250-clone fraction than blood (p = 0.039).

The rearrangement links TRBV5-4 to TRBJ2-6, with D possibly TRBD1 on 5 matching bases. Sequencing used peripheral blood. This TCR came from a man aged 35-49 years with primary liver carcinoma and hepatitis B virus infection. CDR3 in DNA: TGTGCCAGCAACTCGTGGGGCCTCCGCTCTGGGGCCAACGTCCTGACTTTC. As protein: CASNSWGLRSGANVLTF. Full variable domain (remainder filled in from reference TRBV5-4 and TRBJ2-6): ETGVTQSPTHLIKTRGQQVTLRCSSQSGHNTVSWYQQALGQGPQFIFQYYREEENGRGNFPPRFSGLQFPNYSSELNVNALELDDSALYLCASNSWGLRSGANVLTFGAGSRLTVL.